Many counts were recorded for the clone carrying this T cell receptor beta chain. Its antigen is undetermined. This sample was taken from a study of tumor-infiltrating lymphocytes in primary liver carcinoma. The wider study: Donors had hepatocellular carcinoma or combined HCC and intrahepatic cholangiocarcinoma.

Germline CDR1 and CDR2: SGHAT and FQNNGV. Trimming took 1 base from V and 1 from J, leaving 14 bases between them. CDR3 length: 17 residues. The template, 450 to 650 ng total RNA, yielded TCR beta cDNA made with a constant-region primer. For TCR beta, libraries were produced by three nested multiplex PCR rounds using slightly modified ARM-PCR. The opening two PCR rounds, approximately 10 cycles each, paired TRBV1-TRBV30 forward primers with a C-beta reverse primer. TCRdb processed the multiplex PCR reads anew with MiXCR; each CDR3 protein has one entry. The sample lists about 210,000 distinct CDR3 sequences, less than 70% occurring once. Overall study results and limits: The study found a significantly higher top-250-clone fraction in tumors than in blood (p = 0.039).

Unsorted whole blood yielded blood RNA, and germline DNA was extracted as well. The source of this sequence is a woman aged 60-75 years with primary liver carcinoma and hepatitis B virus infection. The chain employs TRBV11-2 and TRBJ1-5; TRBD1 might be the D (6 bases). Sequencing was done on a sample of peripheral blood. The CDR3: CASSLVGVTGSNQPQHF. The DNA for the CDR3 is TGTGCCAGCAGCTTAGTAGGGGTAACAGGGAGCAATCAGCCCCAGCATTTT.